The 13 T cell receptor beta chains given below trace back to one sample, sequenced in a study of blood T cell repertoires in COVID-19. Assay: immunoSEQ multiplex PCR; the TCRdb copy retains only in-frame clones and omits some. The table lists under 150,000 clones, 85% of them singletons. What was sequenced was peripheral blood. These receptors were collected from a man aged 40-50 years with acute or convalescent COVID-19.

The chain is built from TRBV2 and TRBJ2-7, with D perhaps TRBD1 (6 bases). The CDR3 has 12 residues. Germline V lookup: CDR1 SNHLY, CDR2 FYNNEI. V gave up 7 bases and J gave up 2 bases, with 9 bases separating them. DNA for the CDR3: TGTGCCAGCATGGACAGCCCCTACGAGCAGTACTTC. Its protein product is CASMDSPYEQYF.

The J gene is TRBJ1-5, the V gene TRBV6-2 or TRBV6-3, with D possibly matching TRBD1 (6 bases). Trimming pared 2 bases from V and 2 bases from J, leaving 16 bases between. The length of the CDR3 is 17 residues. The germline CDR1 and CDR2 sequences are MNHEY and SVGEGT. CDR3 nucleotide sequence: TGTGCCAGCAGTTACAGTTTGGCAGGGGACGGCAATCAGCCCCAGCATTTT. It codes for CASSYSLAGDGNQPQHF.

The chain combines TRBV5-1 with TRBJ2-5; no definite D call. Germline V CDR1 and CDR2: SGHRS, YFSETQ. The CDR3 covers 15 residues. The V gene lost 5 bases and the J gene lost 0 bases, with 14 bases spanning the gap. The CDR3 DNA reads TGCGCCAGCAGACCCCTAGGCCGATACCAAGAGACCCAGTACTTC. As protein: CASRPLGRYQETQYF.

The V and J genes are TRBV29-1 and TRBJ2-3, with D uncertain. The CDR3 is 14 residues long. V lost 1 base to trimming and J lost 6 bases, with 14 bases between them. Germline V CDR1 and CDR2: SQVTM, ANQGSEA. The CDR3, as DNA: TGCAGCGTTGAAGGGCAGATAGTGGGCGATACGCAGTATTTT. It is translated as CSVEGQIVGDTQYF.

The chain joins TRBV18 to TRBJ2-2; perhaps TRBD1 as D (6 bases). The CDR3 is 15 amino acids. Trimming removed 5 bases at V and 1 base at J, with 11 bases between. The germline gives CDR1 KGHSH, CDR2 LQKENI. CDR3 bases: TGTGCCAGCTCAATGGACAGAGTGAACACCGGGGAGCTGTTTTTT. This encodes CASSMDRVNTGELFF.

The rearrangement joins TRBV19 to TRBJ2-4; 8 nucleotides match TRBD1. Germline CDR1 and CDR2: LNHDA and SQIVND (reference sequence). The CDR3 spans 16 residues. The V and J ends lost 5 bases and 3 bases, in that order; junction bases with no gene match: 9. The chain's CDR3 is CASSPGQGLGKNIQYF. Written as DNA, the CDR3 is TGTGCCAGTAGTCCTGGACAGGGTTTAGGCAAAAACATTCAGTACTTC.

The V and J genes are TRBV7-2 and TRBJ2-5; D uncertain. Trimming pared 4 bases from V and 3 bases from J, leaving 12 bases between. The germline V gene has CDR1 SGHTA and CDR2 FQGNSA. The CDR3 runs 14 residues. CDR3 region: CASSYVLLEETQYF. As DNA, the CDR3 is TGTGCCAGCAGCTACGTTCTCCTAGAAGAGACCCAGTACTTC.

The V call is TRBV13, the J call TRBJ2-2; D gene unclear. This CDR3 contains 12 residues. Between the trimmed V and J ends, which lost 3 bases and 7 bases, there was a span of 6 bases. Germline V gives CDR1 PRHDT, CDR2 FYEKMQ (reference sequence). The CDR3 is CASSFRNGELFF. The CDR3 coding sequence is TGTGCCAGCAGCTTCAGGAACGGGGAGCTGTTTTTT.

This chain joins TRBV5-1 and TRBJ2-5, with TRBD2 identical over 8 bases. Germline lookup yields CDR1 SGHRS and CDR2 YFSETQ. The CDR3 covers 17 residues. V was clipped by 1 base and J by 2 bases; unmatched bases: 10. The CDR3 region is CASSLKPSGGIQETQYF. CDR3 coding DNA: TGCGCCAGCAGCTTGAAGCCAAGCGGGGGCATTCAAGAGACCCAGTACTTC.

This rearrangement joins TRBV7-3 to TRBJ2-2; D remains unclear. The CDR3 extends over 13 amino acids. V was clipped by 5 bases and J by 4 bases, with 8 bases between them. The germline V gene has CDR1 SGHTA and CDR2 FQGTGA. CDR3 DNA sequence: TGTGCCAGCAGCACGACGGGCACCGGGGAGCTGTTTTTT. The encoded protein is CASSTTGTGELFF. Full variable domain (missing parts from reference TRBV7-3 and TRBJ2-2): GAGVSQTPSNKVTEKGKYVELRCDPISGHTALYWYRQSLGQGPEFLIYFQGTGAADDSGLPNDRFFAVRPEGSVSTLKIQRTERGDSAVYLCASSTTGTGELFFGEGSRLTVL.

DNA for the CDR3: TGCGCCAGCAGTGAGTACAGGCCAAGGGATACGCAGTATTTT. Its translation: CASSEYRPRDTQYF. The gene calls are TRBV10-2 and TRBJ2-3; D is perhaps TRBD1 (5 bases). V lost 1 base to trimming and J lost 6 bases, with 11 bases between them. The CDR3 sequence is 14 residues long. The germline V gene encodes CDR1 WSHSY and CDR2 SAAADI.

This chain connects TRBV6-7 to TRBJ1-3, with TRBD1 matching 8 bases. TRBV6-7 is labeled an ORF, and its function is uncertain. V lost 6 bases, J lost 4 bases, and 11 bases stayed unmatched. The CDR3 has 16 amino acids. The CDR3: CASSRTGNKKGNTIYF. In DNA, the CDR3 is TGTGCCAGCAGCCGGACAGGGAACAAAAAAGGAAACACCATATATTTT.

V and J are TRBV4-1 and TRBJ2-7, with unresolved D. CDR3 size: 16 residues. Germline V gene sequence: CDR1 MGHRA, CDR2 YSYEKL. V was pared by 1 base and J by 2 bases, with 15 bases between. CDR3: CASSQVLDIPTYEQYF. CDR3 bases: TGCGCCAGCAGCCAAGTTTTAGACATACCTACCTACGAGCAGTACTTC.